This entry lists 28 T cell receptor beta chains sequenced from one sample in a study of T cell responses to AZD1222 COVID-19 vaccine. Some clones are missing from TCRdb's copy, which holds only in-frame ones; the method was immunoSEQ multiplex PCR. The sample lists 98,000 or so clones; over 90% were seen once. Source: peripheral blood, taken on day 0 of AZD1222 vaccination. The receptors originated from an adult in good health.

The chain links TRBV5-1 to TRBJ2-3, with 13 bases aligning to TRBD2. The CDR3 length is 18 residues. CDR1 and CDR2 from the germline V gene are SGHRS and YFSETQ. V lost 0 bases, J lost 4 bases, and 8 bases stayed unmatched. CDR3 coding DNA: TGCGCCAGCAGCTTGGGTATCGGGACTAGCGGGACCGCAGATACGCAGTATTTT. This codes for CASSLGIGTSGTADTQYF.

This clone appeared a single time. The chain employs TRBV28 and TRBJ2-1; D possibly corresponds to TRBD2 (7 bases). The CDR3 consists of 15 residues. Germline V gene lookup returns CDR1 MDHEN and CDR2 SYDVKM. V lost 4 bases to trimming and J lost 9 bases, with 19 bases between them. CDR3 loop: CASSSGGRARGEQFF. The CDR3 DNA is TGTGCCAGCAGTTCCGGAGGGAGGGCCAGGGGTGAGCAGTTCTTC.

The V call is TRBV27, the J call TRBJ2-7; TRBD1 or TRBD2 may be the D gene (5 bases each). Trimming stripped 0 bases from V and 3 bases from J, with 9 bases between. The CDR3 is 14 residues long. Germline CDR1 MNHEY, CDR2 SMNVEV (reference sequence). The CDR3 region is CASSLSRDGYEQYF. CDR3 DNA: TGTGCCAGCAGTTTATCAAGGGACGGCTACGAGCAGTACTTC.

This rearrangement joins TRBV2 to TRBJ2-1; 11 nucleotides line up with TRBD2. Germline-derived CDR1 and CDR2 are SNHLY and FYNNEI. Trimming cost V 3 bases and J 7 bases; bases outside gene matches: 2. The CDR3 sequence is 14 residues long. CDR3 DNA sequence: TGTGCCAGCAGTGAGTCTAGCGGGAGGAATGAGCAGTTCTTC. Translation: CASSESSGRNEQFF.

The chain uses TRBV18 and TRBJ2-7; D is possibly TRBD1 (5 bases). Germline lookup yields CDR1 KGHSH and CDR2 LQKENI. Trimming pared 4 bases from V and 3 bases from J, leaving 7 bases between. This CDR3 region has 12 residues. CDR3: CASSLGHYEQYF. The CDR3 coding sequence is TGTGCCAGCTCACTAGGACACTACGAGCAGTACTTC.

V and J are TRBV27 and TRBJ2-3; 8 bases fit TRBD2. Germline CDR1 MNHEY, CDR2 SMNVEV (reference sequence). CDR3 size: 15 residues. The J segment lost 2 bases and the V segment lost 6 bases, leaving 7 bases of the junction unmatched. The CDR3 is CASSGRGEYTDTQYF. In DNA, the CDR3 is TGTGCCAGCAGCGGGAGGGGGGAATACACAGATACGCAGTATTTT.

The chain couples TRBV3-1 (or the pseudogene TRBV3-2) to TRBJ2-5, with 8 bases identical to TRBD1. V shed 4 bases, J shed 3 bases, and the junction held 10 bases outside the gene matches. CDR3 length equals 16 residues. Germline values: CDR1 LGHDT, CDR2 YNNKEL (reference sequence). The CDR3 loop is CASSRTDRGVEETQYF. CDR3 DNA: TGTGCCAGCAGCCGCACAGACAGGGGAGTGGAAGAGACCCAGTACTTC.

In this sample, this clone turned up once. This rearrangement joins TRBV6-2 or TRBV6-3 to TRBJ1-1; D perhaps matches TRBD1 (5 bases). Trimming took off 4 bases at V and 7 bases at J, with 10 bases between the two ends. The CDR3 has 12 amino acids. CDR1 and CDR2 (germline): MNHEY, SVGEGT. The CDR3 sequence is CASSSGRGEAFF. In DNA, the CDR3 is TGTGCCAGCAGTTCGGGGAGGGGTGAAGCTTTCTTT.

The J gene is TRBJ1-4, the V gene TRBV6-5; D is possibly TRBD1 (5 bases). The CDR3 is 14 residues long. V was pared by 4 bases and J by 5 bases, with 11 bases between. CDR1 is MNHEY, CDR2 SVGAGI, per germline. This chain's CDR3 is CASSSRQYNEKLFF. Here the CDR3 DNA reads TGTGCCAGCAGTTCAAGACAGTACAATGAAAAACTGTTTTTT.

This chain connects TRBV30 to TRBJ2-4, with D maybe TRBD1 (5 bases). Trimming cost V 0 bases and J 8 bases, with 8 bases left between them. Germline V lookup: CDR1 GTSNPN, CDR2 SVGIG (reference sequence). This CDR3 is built from 12 residues. The chain's CDR3 is CAWSVQADIQYF. CDR3 nucleotides: TGTGCCTGGAGTGTACAGGCGGACATTCAGTACTTC.

The genes are TRBV18 and TRBJ2-1; no clear D gene. The CDR3 contains 13 residues. Trimming stripped 2 bases from V and 2 bases from J, with 4 bases between. The germline CDR1 and CDR2 sequences are KGHSH and LQKENI. The CDR3 protein is CASSPGAYNEQFF. The CDR3 nucleotides are TGTGCCAGCTCACCAGGGGCCTACAATGAGCAGTTCTTC. The variable domain in full, with the rest retrieved from reference TRBV18 and TRBJ2-1, is NAGVMQNPRHLVRRRGQEARLRCSPMKGHSHVYWYRQLPEEGLKFMVYLQKENIIDESGMPKERFSAEFPKEGPSILRIQQVVRGDSAAYFCASSPGAYNEQFFGPGTRLTVL.

The chain joins TRBV7-6 to TRBJ2-2, with D perhaps TRBD2 (6 bases). The CDR3 covers 15 residues. The V gene's germline CDR1 is SGHVS and CDR2 FNYEAQ. V was trimmed by 5 bases and J by 4 bases, leaving 14 bases between them. CDR3 coding DNA: TGTGCCAGCAGCCTCAACGGCGGGGTCACCGGGGAGCTGTTTTTT. Protein sequence: CASSLNGGVTGELFF.

In this sample, this clone turned up a few times. The rearrangement links TRBV4-3 to TRBJ2-5; D ambiguous. CDR3 length: 13 amino acids. The ends were cut back, 0 bases at V and 3 bases at J, with 5 bases in the middle. The germline CDR1 and CDR2 sequences are LGHNA and YSLEER. The CDR3 DNA reads as TGCGCCAGCAGCCAAGATCTAAAAGAGACCCAGTACTTC. Translated: CASSQDLKETQYF.

The chain uses TRBV5-1 and TRBJ1-1; no clear D gene. The V end lost 0 bases, the J end lost 5 bases, and 11 bases lay between the germline ends. The CDR3 sequence is 14 residues long. CDR1 is SGHRS, CDR2 YFSETQ, per germline. CDR3 in amino acids: CASSLALVGTEAFF. The CDR3 region has the DNA TGCGCCAGCAGCTTGGCTCTCGTTGGGACTGAAGCTTTCTTT. The complete variable domain, with remaining parts taken from reference TRBV5-1 and TRBJ1-1, reads KAGVTQTPRYLIKTRGQQVTLSCSPISGHRSVSWYQQTPGQGLQFLFEYFSETQRNKGNFPGRFSGRQFSNSRSEMNVSTLELGDSALYLCASSLALVGTEAFFGQGTRLTVV.

Note on this clone: An end of the junction differs from the germline gene, which may be a read error. The gene calls are TRBV28 and TRBJ2-4, with D perhaps matching TRBD1 or TRBD2 (5 bases each). The germline CDR1 and CDR2 sequences are MDHEN and SYDVKM. The CDR3 extends over 8 amino acids. CDR3 amino acids: CASSPGLF. For the CDR3, the DNA is TGTGCCAGCAGTCCGGGGCTCTTC.

The chain couples TRBV6-5 to TRBJ2-4; no clear D gene. The CDR3 spans 13 residues. Germline lookup yields CDR1 MNHEY and CDR2 SVGAGI. V lost 7 bases to trimming and J lost 6 bases, with 13 bases between them. CDR3 residues: CASTELGSNIQYF. CDR3 sequence (DNA): TGTGCCAGCACCGAGTTGGGTTCAAACATTCAGTACTTC.

V is TRBV7-3 and J is TRBJ2-2; 7 bases are shared with TRBD1. Germline V gene lookup returns CDR1 SGHTA and CDR2 FQGTGA. The length of the CDR3 is 14 residues. Trimming took 4 bases from V and 4 from J; bases not matched to a gene: 3. CDR3 residues: CASSSDRLTGELFF. The DNA of the CDR3 is TGTGCCAGCAGCTCGGACAGGCTCACCGGGGAGCTGTTTTTT.

This rearrangement joins TRBV2 to TRBJ1-2; D might be TRBD1 (6 bases). The CDR3 is made up of 12 amino acids. The V end lost 5 bases, the J end lost 4 bases, and 8 bases lay between the germline ends. Germline-derived CDR1 and CDR2 are SNHLY and FYNNEI. CDR3 sequence reads: CASSMDSYGYTF. The CDR3 region has the DNA TGTGCCAGCAGTATGGACAGCTATGGCTACACCTTC.

The rearrangement uses TRBV28 and TRBJ2-2, with 13 positions matching TRBD2. The V and J ends lost 11 bases and 0 bases, in that order; junction bases with no gene match: 0. The CDR3 is 14 amino acids. In germline, CDR1 is MDHEN, CDR2 SYDVKM. The CDR3 loop reads CAGTSGANTGELFF. DNA for the CDR3: TGTGCCGGGACTAGCGGGGCGAACACCGGGGAGCTGTTTTTT.

This rearrangement joins TRBV11-3 to TRBJ2-2; D is uncertain. V was cut by 10 bases and J by 7 bases, with 16 bases left in between. CDR3 length equals 13 residues. CDR1 is SGHNT, CDR2 YENEEA, per germline. CDR3 sequence (DNA): TGTGCCATCCAGACGACTCAAGGCGGGGAGCTGTTTTTT. This translates into CAIQTTQGGELFF. The variable domain in full, completed from reference TRBV11-3 and TRBJ2-2, reads EAGVVQSPRYKIIEKKQPVAFWCNPISGHNTLYWYLQNLGQGPELLIRYENEEAVDDSQLPKDRFSAERLKGVDSTLKIQPAELGDSAVYLCAIQTTQGGELFFGEGSRLTVL.

This chain joins TRBV5-1 and TRBJ2-3; 7 positions agree with TRBD1. Germline V gene lookup returns CDR1 SGHRS and CDR2 YFSETQ. V lost 4 bases and J lost 2; bases outside the gene matches: 10. This CDR3 spans 16 amino acids. CDR3 nucleotide sequence: TGCGCCAGCAGCAACCCGGGACAGCGCACCACAGATACGCAGTATTTT. It is translated as CASSNPGQRTTDTQYF.

The chain employs TRBV7-3 and TRBJ2-1, with a possible D match to TRBD1 (8 bases). The CDR3 is 18 residues long. Germline loops: CDR1 SGHTA, CDR2 FQGTGA. V dropped 2 bases and J dropped 5 bases, with 22 bases sitting between them. Written as DNA, the CDR3 is TGTGCCAGCAGCTTAGTCCCCATGGGACAGGCGGGGGACAATGAGCAGTTCTTC. This gives the protein CASSLVPMGQAGDNEQFF.

This rearrangement joins TRBV7-2 to TRBJ2-1, with D unclear. CDR3 size: 12 residues. CDR1 is SGHTA and CDR2 is FQGNSA in the germline V gene. V was shortened by 2 bases and J by 9 bases, with 8 bases between the two germline ends. The CDR3 sequence is CASSLLVSEQFF. The DNA for the CDR3 is TGTGCCAGCAGCTTACTAGTAAGTGAGCAGTTCTTC. Full variable domain (outside the CDR3, taken from reference TRBV7-2 and TRBJ2-1): GAGVSQSPSNKVTEKGKDVELRCDPISGHTALYWYRQSLGQGLEFLIYFQGNSAPDKSGLPSDRFSAERTGGSVSTLTIQRTQQEDSAVYLCASSLLVSEQFFGPGTRLTVL.

The V call is TRBV12-5, the J call TRBJ2-2; 9 bases match TRBD2. After removal of 2 bases from V and 3 bases from J, the junction contained 7 bases not matched to a gene. Germline CDR1 is LGHNT and CDR2 is FRNRAP. The CDR3 extends over 17 amino acids. CDR3 amino acids: CASGLPSGRSHTGELFF. The CDR3 nucleotides read TGTGCTAGTGGTTTGCCGAGCGGGAGGTCCCACACCGGGGAGCTGTTTTTT.

The genes are TRBV5-4 and TRBJ1-2; tentative D call: TRBD1 (5 bases). This CDR3 region has 12 residues. Germline V gives CDR1 SGHNT, CDR2 YYREEE (reference sequence). V dropped 3 bases and J dropped 8 bases, with 11 bases sitting between them. The CDR3 is CASSSRGGGYTF. For the CDR3, the DNA is TGTGCCAGCAGCTCCCGGGGCGGGGGCTACACCTTC.

V is TRBV28 and J is TRBJ2-7; 7 nucleotides line up with TRBD2. This CDR3 contains 14 residues. Per germline, CDR1 MDHEN and CDR2 SYDVKM. J was trimmed by 3 bases and V by 5 bases; bases with no gene match: 7. The CDR3 DNA reads as TGTGCCAGCAGTACCCCGGGGAGGGGCTACGAGCAGTACTTC. Protein: CASSTPGRGYEQYF.

The chain is built from TRBV29-1 and TRBJ2-1, with D tentatively TRBD1 (6 bases). CDR1 is SQVTM, CDR2 ANQGSEA, per germline. Between the trimmed V and J ends, which lost 7 bases and 6 bases, there was a span of 22 bases. CDR3 size: 15 residues. In DNA form, the CDR3 reads TGCAGCGCTATGGGGTACAGGGAATTGGGCAATGAGCAGTTCTTC. Translated, it gives CSAMGYRELGNEQFF.

This clone was recorded once. The chain carries TRBV29-1 and TRBJ2-3, with 7 bases aligning to TRBD1. From germline, CDR1 is SQVTM and CDR2 ANQGSEA. The J segment lost 0 bases and the V segment lost 7 bases, leaving 4 bases of the junction unmatched. The CDR3 runs to 13 residues. CDR3 in amino acids: CSDRQGSTDTQYF. The CDR3 DNA follows: TGCAGCGATAGACAGGGAAGCACAGATACGCAGTATTTT.